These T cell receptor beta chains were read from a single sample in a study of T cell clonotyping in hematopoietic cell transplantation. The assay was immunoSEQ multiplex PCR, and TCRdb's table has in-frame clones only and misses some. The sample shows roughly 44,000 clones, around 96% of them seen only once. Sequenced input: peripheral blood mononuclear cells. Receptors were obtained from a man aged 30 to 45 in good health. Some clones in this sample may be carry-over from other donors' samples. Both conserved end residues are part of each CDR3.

CASRVGTEAFF	TRBV6-4
CASARGLSYEQYF	TRBV4-1
CASHVSTGNKQYF	TRBV6-5
CASSFGGDSYEQYF	TRBV5-1
CAISDREDQPQHF	TRBV10-3
CASSSLTWTGELFF	TRBV5-6
CASGPTGTAIDEQYF	TRBV12-5
CASRSTGGMNTEAFF	TRBV5-1
CASSITPNTEAFF	TRBV2
CASSWVKHGTYGYTF	TRBV5-6
CAISESVLRVGSAYEQYF	TRBV10-3
CASSSGLFSGNGYTF	TRBV28
CASSPRTKNEKLFF	TRBV19
CASSLTGMLQFF	TRBV7-9
CASTMAVTNQPQHF	TRBV19
CASSQGGGFGYGYTF	TRBV4-3
CASSQGTSGIDEQYF	TRBV4-3
CASTWGVLNTEAFF	TRBV6-1
CACNRRSGEKLFF	TRBV30
CASSSRQAAGQYF	TRBV7-9
CAWSGTGGGNQPQHF	TRBV30
CAWSGRRAFF	TRBV30
CASSKEYEQYF	TRBV19
CASSQTGNRGYTF	TRBV7-6
CASSHGWEGQFF	TRBV14
CAAQQGAQGTDTQYF	TRBV6-6
CASSEGLGGVDYGYTF	TRBV2
CASRGDRNTGELFF	TRBV9
CASSPQGGNTEAFF	TRBV7-2
CASSNDGTAFYEQYF	TRBV5-1
CASSDPDRPYEQYF	TRBV9
CASSTHCGVGNQPQHF	TRBV11-3
CASVRLGNSPLHF	TRBV21-1
CASSFLDSGGTYQETQYF	TRBV13
CASSLTGGMFYGYTF	TRBV14
CASSHGRSYEQYF	TRBV14
CASSPPSPGLASEQYF	TRBV11-2
CASAVRGREKLFF	TRBV19
CASSSPAPGKLFF	TRBV7-9
CSARDGNTGELFF	TRBV29-1
CASSATTGNTEAFF	TRBV9
CASSRTGTSEKLFF	TRBV7-9
CASSIHRVNTEAFF	TRBV19